This T cell receptor (beta chain) was retrieved from a study of beta chain features in type 1 diabetes. In the study overall: Patients did not differ from healthy donors in age, gender or cell yield. Findings and caveats of the study: Whatever favoring of shorter templates PCR might show would apply equally to patients and controls.

Trimming removed 5 bases from V and 2 bases from J; junction bases left unmatched: 6. The CDR3 has 15 amino acids. CDR1 and CDR2 from the germline V gene are SGHRS and YFSETQ. Every isolated RNA sample was fully reverse transcribed, so sequencing captured expressed TCRB transcripts. The assay was immunoSEQ multiplex PCR, and TCRdb's table has in-frame clones only and misses some. The sample gives about 320,000 clones, 12% to 15% of which show up once; 6.7% is in the top ten. On this clone: The antigen remains unidentified.

Via the markers CD45RO/CCR7/CD25/CD127/CD95/CD27, stem cell-like memory, regulatory, central memory and naive CD4+ cells were sorted. The origin of this receptor is a man aged 30 to 45 in good health. V usage is TRBV5-1 and J usage is TRBJ2-1; 8 nucleotides align to TRBD1. Sequenced: central memory CD4+ T cells from blood. The CDR3 DNA reads as TGCGCCAGCAGAAGTGGGACAGGAACCTACAATGAGCAGTTCTTC. Protein sequence: CASRSGTGTYNEQFF.